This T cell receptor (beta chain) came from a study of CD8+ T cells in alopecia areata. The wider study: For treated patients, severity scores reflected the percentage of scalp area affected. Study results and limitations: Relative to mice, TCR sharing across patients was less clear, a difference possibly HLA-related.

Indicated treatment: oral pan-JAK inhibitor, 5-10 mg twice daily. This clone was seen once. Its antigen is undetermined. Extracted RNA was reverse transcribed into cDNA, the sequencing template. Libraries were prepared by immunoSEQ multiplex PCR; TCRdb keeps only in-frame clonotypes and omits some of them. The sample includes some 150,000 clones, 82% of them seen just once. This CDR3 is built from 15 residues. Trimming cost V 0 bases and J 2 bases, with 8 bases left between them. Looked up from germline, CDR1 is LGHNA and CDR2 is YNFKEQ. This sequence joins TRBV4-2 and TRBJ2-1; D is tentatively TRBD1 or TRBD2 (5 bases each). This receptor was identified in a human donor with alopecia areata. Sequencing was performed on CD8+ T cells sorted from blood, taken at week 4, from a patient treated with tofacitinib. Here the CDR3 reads CASSQDPGPYNEQFF. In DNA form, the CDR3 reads TGTGCCAGCAGCCAAGATCCGGGGCCCTACAATGAGCAGTTCTTC.